This TCR beta chain was retrieved from a study of blood T cell repertoires in COVID-19. Study as a whole: Acute and convalescent COVID-19 specimens originated in the United States, Italy and Spain. Sources were T cells, B-cell-depleted T cells, or PBMCs; the material itself was cDNA or gDNA.

Trimming removed 5 bases from V and 2 bases from J, with 12 bases in between. There are 14 residues in the CDR3. Germline V gene data show CDR1 as SNHLY and CDR2 as FYNNEI. In the source study's methods: Scientists estimated how many nucleated cells there were by amplifying reference gene primers. Assay: immunoSEQ multiplex PCR; the TCRdb copy retains only in-frame clones and omits some. The V and J calls and clone size come from that table; D and trimming were worked out from the DNA. The profile shows hundreds of thousands of clones, around nine tenths of them singletons. Points on this clone: This same CDR3 is encoded by further DNA sequences in the sample.

This sequence originates from a woman aged 18-29 years who had recovered from COVID-19. The rearrangement links TRBV2 to TRBJ1-2, with a weak D call TRBD1 (5 bases). Sequenced sample: peripheral blood. The CDR3 region is CASSRGTANYGYTF. The CDR3 DNA is TGTGCCAGCAGTAGGGGAACAGCCAACTATGGCTACACCTTC.